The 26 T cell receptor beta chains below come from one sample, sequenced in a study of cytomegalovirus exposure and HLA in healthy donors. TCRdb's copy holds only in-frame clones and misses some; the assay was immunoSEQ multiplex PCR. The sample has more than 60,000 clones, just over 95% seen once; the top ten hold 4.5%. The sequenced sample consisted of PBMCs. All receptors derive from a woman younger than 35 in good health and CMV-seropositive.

The CDR3 region has the DNA TGTGCCACCAGCAGAGTTTATAGCGGGCTCTCCTACGAGCAGTACTTC. Its translation: CATSRVYSGLSYEQYF. The V gene is TRBV15, the J gene TRBJ2-7; 7 bases fit TRBD2. This CDR3 contains 16 residues. Per the germline V gene, CDR1 is LNHNV and CDR2 is YYDKDF (reference sequence). V lost 1 base to trimming and J lost 0 bases; unmatched junction nucleotides: 6.

In DNA, the CDR3 is TGCGCCAGCAGCTGGCAGACTAGCGAGGTCTCCTACGAGCAGTACTTC. As protein: CASSWQTSEVSYEQYF. The gene calls are TRBV5-1 and TRBJ2-7, with 8 bases fitting TRBD2. CDR3 size: 16 residues. Trimming cost V 3 bases and J 0 bases; bases outside gene matches: 8. Per germline, CDR1 SGHRS and CDR2 YFSETQ.

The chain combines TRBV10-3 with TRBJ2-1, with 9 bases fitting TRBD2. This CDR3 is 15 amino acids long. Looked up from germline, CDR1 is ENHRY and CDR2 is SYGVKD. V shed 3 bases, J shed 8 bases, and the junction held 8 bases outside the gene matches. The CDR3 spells CAISDLGLALDEQFF. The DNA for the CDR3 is TGTGCCATCAGTGATCTGGGACTAGCACTGGATGAGCAGTTCTTC.

CDR3 residues: CASRLPSGTSYNEQFF. CDR3 bases: TGTGCCAGCAGATTACCTAGTGGAACATCCTACAATGAGCAGTTCTTC. This rearrangement joins TRBV28 to TRBJ2-1; no definite D call. V lost 6 bases and J 1 base, leaving 16 bases between the germline ends. Germline assignment: CDR1 MDHEN and CDR2 SYDVKM. The CDR3 consists of 16 residues.

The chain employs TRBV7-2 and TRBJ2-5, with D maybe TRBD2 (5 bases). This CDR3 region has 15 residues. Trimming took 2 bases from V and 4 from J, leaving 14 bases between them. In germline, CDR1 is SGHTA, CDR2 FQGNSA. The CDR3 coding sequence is TGTGCCAGCAGCTTATCATCTAGCCCAGGAGAGACCCAGTACTTC. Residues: CASSLSSSPGETQYF.

CDR3 sequence: CSALTSGRAKETQYF. DNA of the CDR3: TGCAGCGCCTTGACTAGCGGGAGGGCCAAGGAGACCCAGTACTTC. The J gene is TRBJ2-5, the V gene TRBV29-1, with 14 bases that match TRBD2. The germline V gene has CDR1 SQVTM and CDR2 ANQGSEA. CDR3 length equals 15 residues. V shed 7 bases and J 5 bases; nucleotides not matched to a gene: 9.

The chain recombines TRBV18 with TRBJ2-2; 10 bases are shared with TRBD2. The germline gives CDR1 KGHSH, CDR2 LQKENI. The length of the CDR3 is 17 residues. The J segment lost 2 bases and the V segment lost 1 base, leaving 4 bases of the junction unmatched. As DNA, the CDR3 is TGTGCCAGCTCACCACGGGTAGCGGGAGGCAACACCGGGGAGCTGTTTTTT. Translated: CASSPRVAGGNTGELFF.

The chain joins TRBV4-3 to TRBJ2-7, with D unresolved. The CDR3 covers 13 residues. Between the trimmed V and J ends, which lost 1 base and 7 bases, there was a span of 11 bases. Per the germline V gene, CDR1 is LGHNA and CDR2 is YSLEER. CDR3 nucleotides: TGCGCCAGCAGCCAAGGACTGCCCGGGGAGCAGTACTTC. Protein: CASSQGLPGEQYF.

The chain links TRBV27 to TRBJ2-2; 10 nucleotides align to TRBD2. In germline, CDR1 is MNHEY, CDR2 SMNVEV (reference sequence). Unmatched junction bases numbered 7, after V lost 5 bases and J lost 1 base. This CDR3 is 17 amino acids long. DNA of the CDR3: TGTGCCAGCAGTGGAATAGCGGGAGGATGGAACACCGGGGAGCTGTTTTTT. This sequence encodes CASSGIAGGWNTGELFF.

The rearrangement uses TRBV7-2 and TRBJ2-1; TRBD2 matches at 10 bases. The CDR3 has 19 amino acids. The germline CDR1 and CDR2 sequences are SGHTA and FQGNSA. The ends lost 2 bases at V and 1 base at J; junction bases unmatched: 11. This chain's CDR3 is CASSLMSSGSYRSYNEQFF. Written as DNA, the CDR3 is TGTGCCAGCAGCTTAATGTCTAGCGGGAGTTATCGATCCTACAATGAGCAGTTCTTC.

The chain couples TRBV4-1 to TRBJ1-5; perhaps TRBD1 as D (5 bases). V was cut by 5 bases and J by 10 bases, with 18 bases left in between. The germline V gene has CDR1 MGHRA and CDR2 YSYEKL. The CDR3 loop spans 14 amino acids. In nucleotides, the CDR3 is TGCGCCAGCAGCTCCCGACAGTCGGATGGACCCCAGCATTTT. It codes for CASSSRQSDGPQHF.

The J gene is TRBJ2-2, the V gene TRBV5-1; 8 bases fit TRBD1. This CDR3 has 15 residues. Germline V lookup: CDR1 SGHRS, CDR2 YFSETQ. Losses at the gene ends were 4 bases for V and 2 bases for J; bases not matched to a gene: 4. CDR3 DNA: TGCGCCAGCAGCCCTGGGACAGGAAACACCGGGGAGCTGTTTTTT. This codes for CASSPGTGNTGELFF.

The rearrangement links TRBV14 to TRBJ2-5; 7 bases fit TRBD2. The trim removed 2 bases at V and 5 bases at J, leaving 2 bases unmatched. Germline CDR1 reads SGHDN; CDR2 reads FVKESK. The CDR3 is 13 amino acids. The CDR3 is CASSQQLAETQYF. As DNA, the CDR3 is TGTGCCAGCAGCCAACAACTAGCGGAGACCCAGTACTTC.

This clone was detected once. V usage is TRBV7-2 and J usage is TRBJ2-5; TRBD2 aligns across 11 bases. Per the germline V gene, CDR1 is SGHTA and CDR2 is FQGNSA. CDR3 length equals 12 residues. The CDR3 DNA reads TGTGCGATTAGCGGGAGGGAGGAGACCCAGTACTTC. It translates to CAISGREETQYF.

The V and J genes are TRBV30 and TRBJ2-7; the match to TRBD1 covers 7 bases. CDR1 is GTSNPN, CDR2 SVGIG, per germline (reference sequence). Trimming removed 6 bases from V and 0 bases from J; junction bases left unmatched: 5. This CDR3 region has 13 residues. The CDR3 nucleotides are TGTGCCTGCCGGGACAGAACCTCCTACGAGCAGTACTTC. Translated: CACRDRTSYEQYF.

CDR3 sequence: CASTIARTASTMEYF. The CDR3 coding sequence is TGTGCCAGCACCATAGCCCGGACAGCCTCTACTATGGAGTACTTC. The chain links TRBV28 to TRBJ2-7; possible D gene TRBD1, 6 bases. This CDR3 spans 15 amino acids. The V gene lost 7 bases and the J gene lost 11 bases, with 27 bases spanning the gap. The germline CDR1 and CDR2 sequences are MDHEN and SYDVKM.

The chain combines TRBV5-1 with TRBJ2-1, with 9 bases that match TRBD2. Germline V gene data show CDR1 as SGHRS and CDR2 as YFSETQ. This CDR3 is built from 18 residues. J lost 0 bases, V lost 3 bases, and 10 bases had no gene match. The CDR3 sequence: CASSSASGNQGSYNEQFF. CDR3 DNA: TGCGCCAGCAGCTCGGCTAGCGGGAACCAAGGCTCCTACAATGAGCAGTTCTTC.

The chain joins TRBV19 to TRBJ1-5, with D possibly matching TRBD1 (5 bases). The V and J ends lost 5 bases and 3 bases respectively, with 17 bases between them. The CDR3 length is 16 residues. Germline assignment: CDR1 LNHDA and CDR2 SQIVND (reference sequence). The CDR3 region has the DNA TGTGCCAGTAGTCCACACTCAGGGAGGGTCAATCAGCCCCAGCATTTT. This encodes CASSPHSGRVNQPQHF.

The CDR3 DNA is TGTGCCAGTAGTATCCTCTCTGGGGCCAACGTCCTGACTTTC. This translates into CASSILSGANVLTF. The chain links TRBV19 to TRBJ2-6; D gene uncertain. There are 14 residues in the CDR3. Trimming removed 3 bases at V and 0 bases at J, with 3 bases between. From germline, CDR1 is LNHDA and CDR2 SQIVND (reference sequence).

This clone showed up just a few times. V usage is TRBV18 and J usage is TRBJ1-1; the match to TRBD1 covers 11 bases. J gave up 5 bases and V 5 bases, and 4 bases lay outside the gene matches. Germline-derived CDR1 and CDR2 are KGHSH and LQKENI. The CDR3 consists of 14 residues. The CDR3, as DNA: TGTGCCAGCTCAGTGGACAGGGGGCATACTGAAGCTTTCTTT. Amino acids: CASSVDRGHTEAFF.

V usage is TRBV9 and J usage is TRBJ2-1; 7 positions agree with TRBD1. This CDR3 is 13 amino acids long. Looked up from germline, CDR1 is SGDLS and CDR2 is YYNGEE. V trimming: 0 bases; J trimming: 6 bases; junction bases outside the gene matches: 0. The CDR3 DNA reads TGTGCCAGCAGCGTAGACAGGGGCAATGAGCAGTTCTTC. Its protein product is CASSVDRGNEQFF.

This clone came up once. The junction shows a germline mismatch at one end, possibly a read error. CDR3 sequence: CASSLAGVETQYF. Here the CDR3 DNA reads TGTGCTAGCAGCCTAGCGGGAGTAGAGACCCAGTACTTC. The chain is built from TRBV7-7 and TRBJ2-5; 10 nucleotides line up with TRBD2. From germline, CDR1 is SSHAT and CDR2 FNYEAQ (reference sequence). The CDR3 has 13 amino acids.

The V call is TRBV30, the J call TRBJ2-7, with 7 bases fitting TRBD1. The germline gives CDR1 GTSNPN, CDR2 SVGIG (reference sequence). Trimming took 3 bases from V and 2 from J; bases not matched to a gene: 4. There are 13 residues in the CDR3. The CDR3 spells CAWSPGTAYEQYF. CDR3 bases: TGTGCCTGGAGCCCCGGGACAGCCTACGAGCAGTACTTC.

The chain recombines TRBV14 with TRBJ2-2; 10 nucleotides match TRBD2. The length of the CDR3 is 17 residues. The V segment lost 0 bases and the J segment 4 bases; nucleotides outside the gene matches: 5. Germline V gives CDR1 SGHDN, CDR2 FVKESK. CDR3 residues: CASSQDLTSGFTGELFF. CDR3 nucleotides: TGTGCCAGCAGCCAAGATCTGACTAGCGGGTTCACCGGGGAGCTGTTTTTT.

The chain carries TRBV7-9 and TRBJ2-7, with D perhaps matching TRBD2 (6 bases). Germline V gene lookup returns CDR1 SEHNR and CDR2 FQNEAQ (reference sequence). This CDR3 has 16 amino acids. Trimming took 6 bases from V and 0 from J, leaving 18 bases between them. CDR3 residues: CASRPREGSGSYEQYF. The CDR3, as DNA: TGTGCCAGCAGACCCCGAGAAGGTAGCGGCTCCTACGAGCAGTACTTC.

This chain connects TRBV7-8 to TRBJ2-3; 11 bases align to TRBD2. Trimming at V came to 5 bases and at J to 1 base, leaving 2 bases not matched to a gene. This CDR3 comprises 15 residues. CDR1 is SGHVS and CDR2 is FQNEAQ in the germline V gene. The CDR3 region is CASSLTSGGTDTQYF. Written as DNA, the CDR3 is TGTGCCAGCAGCCTGACTAGCGGGGGCACAGATACGCAGTATTTT.